This record concerns one T cell receptor beta chain sequence. Libraries were prepared by immunoSEQ multiplex PCR; TCRdb keeps only in-frame clonotypes and omits some of them. The table has 70,000 to 85,000 clones, 65% to 90% seen once. Germline CDR1 and CDR2: SGHRS and YFSETQ. The CDR3 covers 14 residues. With V trimmed by 4 bases and J by 14 bases, 7 bases remained unmatched. The sample belongs to a study of control samples from healthy donors and cancer patients. This TCR came from a man aged 55 to 70 with head and neck cancer. The chain combines TRBV5-1 with TRBJ1-6; 12 positions match TRBD1. Sequenced material: PBMCs. In nucleotides, the CDR3 is TGCGCCAGCAGCCTGGGACAGGGGGCGCGATCCCTCCACTTT. Translation: CASSLGQGARSLHF.